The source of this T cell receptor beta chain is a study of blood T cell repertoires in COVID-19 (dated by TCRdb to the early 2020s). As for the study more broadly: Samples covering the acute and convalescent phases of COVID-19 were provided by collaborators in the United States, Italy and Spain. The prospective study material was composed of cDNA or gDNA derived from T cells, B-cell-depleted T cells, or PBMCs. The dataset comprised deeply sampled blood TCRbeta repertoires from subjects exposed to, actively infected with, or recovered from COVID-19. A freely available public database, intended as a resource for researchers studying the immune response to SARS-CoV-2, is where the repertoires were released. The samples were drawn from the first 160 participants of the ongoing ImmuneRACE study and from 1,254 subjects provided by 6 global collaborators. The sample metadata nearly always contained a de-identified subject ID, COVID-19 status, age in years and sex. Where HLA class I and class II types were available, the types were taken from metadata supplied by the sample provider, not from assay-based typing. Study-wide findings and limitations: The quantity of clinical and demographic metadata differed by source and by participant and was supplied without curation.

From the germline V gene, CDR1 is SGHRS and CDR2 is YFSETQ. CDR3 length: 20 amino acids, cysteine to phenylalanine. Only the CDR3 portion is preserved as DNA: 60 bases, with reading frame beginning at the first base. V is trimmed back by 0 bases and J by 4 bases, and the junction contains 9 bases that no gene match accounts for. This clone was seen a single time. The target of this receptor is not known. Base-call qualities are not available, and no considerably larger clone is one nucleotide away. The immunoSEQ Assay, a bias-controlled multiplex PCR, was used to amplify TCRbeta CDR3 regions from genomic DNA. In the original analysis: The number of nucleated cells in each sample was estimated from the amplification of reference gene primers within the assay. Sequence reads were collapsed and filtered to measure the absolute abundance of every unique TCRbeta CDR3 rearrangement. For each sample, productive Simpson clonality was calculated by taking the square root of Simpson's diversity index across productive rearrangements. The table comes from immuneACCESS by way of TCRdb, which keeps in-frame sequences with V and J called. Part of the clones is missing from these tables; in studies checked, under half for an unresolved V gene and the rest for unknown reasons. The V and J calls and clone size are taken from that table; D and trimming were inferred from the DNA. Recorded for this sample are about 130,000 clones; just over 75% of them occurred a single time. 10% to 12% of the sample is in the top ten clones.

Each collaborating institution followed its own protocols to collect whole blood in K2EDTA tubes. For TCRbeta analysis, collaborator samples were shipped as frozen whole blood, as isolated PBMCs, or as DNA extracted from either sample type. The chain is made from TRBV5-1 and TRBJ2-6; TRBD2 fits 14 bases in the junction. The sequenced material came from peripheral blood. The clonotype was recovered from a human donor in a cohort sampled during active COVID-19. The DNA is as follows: TGCGCCAGCAGCTTGGCGGGACTAGCGGGGGAACCTCTGGGGGCCAACGTCCTGACTTTC. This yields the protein CASSLAGLAGEPLGANVLTF. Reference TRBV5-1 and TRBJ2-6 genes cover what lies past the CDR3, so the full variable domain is KAGVTQTPRYLIKTRGQQVTLSCSPISGHRSVSWYQQTPGQGLQFLFEYFSETQRNKGNFPGRFSGRQFSNSRSEMNVSTLELGDSALYLCASSLAGLAGEPLGANVLTFGAGSRLTVL.